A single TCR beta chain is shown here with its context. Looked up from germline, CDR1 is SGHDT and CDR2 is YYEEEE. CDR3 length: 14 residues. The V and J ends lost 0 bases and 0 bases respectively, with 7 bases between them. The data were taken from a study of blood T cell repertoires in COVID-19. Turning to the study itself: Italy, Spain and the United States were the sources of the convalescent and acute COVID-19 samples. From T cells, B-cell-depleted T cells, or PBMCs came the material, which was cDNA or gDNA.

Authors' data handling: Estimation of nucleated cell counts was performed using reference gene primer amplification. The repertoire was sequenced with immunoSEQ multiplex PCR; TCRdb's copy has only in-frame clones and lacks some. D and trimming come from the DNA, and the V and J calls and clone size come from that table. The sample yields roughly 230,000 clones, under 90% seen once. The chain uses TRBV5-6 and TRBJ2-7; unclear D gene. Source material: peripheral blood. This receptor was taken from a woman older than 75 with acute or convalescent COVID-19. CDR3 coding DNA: TGTGCCAGCAGCTTGGGCAGATTCTCCTACGAGCAGTACTTC. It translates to CASSLGRFSYEQYF.